This is a list of T cell receptor beta chains from one sample in a study of shared clonotypes between healthy human individuals. TCRdb's copy holds only in-frame clones and misses some; the assay was immunoSEQ multiplex PCR. Here the sample spans around 500,000 clones, 81% being singletons. The source material was PBMCs. These receptors came from a woman between 40 and 50 years old in good health. Some clones in this sample may be carry-over from other donors' samples. Both conserved end residues are part of each CDR3. Fields, in order: D gene, J gene, clone size, V gene, CDR3 DNA, CDR3 protein. The D gene is left open where the match is weak. Clone size is not always given. Where it is, it says once, few, many or a class for expanded clones.

TRBD2,TRBJ2-3,NA,TRBV10-3,TGTGCCATCAGTATTGGGACTAGCGGGAGCACAGATACGCAGTATTTT,CAISIGTSGSTDTQYF
NA,TRBJ1-2,NA,TRBV18,TGTGCCAGCTCACCACGGACGACCCAGACAGGCCTACCCTATGGCTACACCTTC,CASSPRTTQTGLPYGYTF
NA,TRBJ2-7,NA,TRBV27,TGTGCCAGCAGTTTATCGGGACTTCTCTCCTACGAGCAGTACTTC,CASSLSGLLSYEQYF
NA,TRBJ1-2,NA,TRBV18,TGTGCCAGCTCACCAGACAAGAGATATGGCTACACCTTC,CASSPDKRYGYTF
NA,TRBJ2-5,few,TRBV7-6,TGTGCCAGCAGCTCAAAACCTGGGGGGGAGACCCAGTACTTC,CASSSKPGGETQYF
NA,TRBJ2-7,NA,TRBV29-1,TGCAGCGTTGGTAAGTCATCCTACGAGCAGTACTTC,CSVGKSSYEQYF
NA,TRBJ2-3,NA,TRBV4-2,TGTGCCAGCAGCCAAGACCAGCGGCGCACAGATACGCAGTATTTT,CASSQDQRRTDTQYF
TRBD1,TRBJ2-7,NA,TRBV10-3,TGTGCCACTTTACCGGGACAGGGGGCTCACGAGCAGTACTTC,CATLPGQGAHEQYF
TRBD1,TRBJ1-1,NA,TRBV7-9,TGTGCCAGCAGCCTAGGACAGGGGGCTACCCCTTTCTTT,CASSLGQGATPFF
NA,TRBJ1-3,NA,TRBV30,TGTGCCTGGAGTGGTGGCGGCACCATATATTTT,CAWSGGGTIYF
NA,TRBJ1-1,NA,TRBV11-1,TGTGCCAGCAGACCGACGGCGGGGGACGCGGAAGCTTTCTTT,CASRPTAGDAEAFF
NA,TRBJ2-2,NA,TRBV7-2,TGTGCCAGCAGCCACGGCTCTAGCGCGAACACCGGGGAGCTGTTTTTT,CASSHGSSANTGELFF
NA,TRBJ1-4,NA,TRBV9,TGTGCCAGCAGCTCCCCGACGAGGGAAAAACTGTTTTTT,CASSSPTREKLFF
NA,TRBJ1-2,NA,TRBV5-6,TGTGCCAGCAGCTTGCAACAAGGATTGGTTGGCTACACCTTC,CASSLQQGLVGYTF
NA,TRBJ2-7,NA,TRBV4-3,TGCGCCAGCAGCCAAGATCCCGGGCCAGGTTGGGTGGAGCAGTACTTC,CASSQDPGPGWVEQYF
TRBD1,TRBJ2-1,NA,TRBV5-1,TGCGCCAGCAGCGCTCCGGGACAGGGTCGAGGTGAGCAGTTCTTC,CASSAPGQGRGEQFF
NA,TRBJ2-7,NA,TRBV19,TGTGCCACCATGGACAACATCTACGAGCAGTACTTC,CATMDNIYEQYF
TRBD2,TRBJ2-1,NA,TRBV7-2,TGTGCCAGCAGCTTAGGAGCGGGAGGGCAGTATGAGCAGTTCTTC,CASSLGAGGQYEQFF
NA,TRBJ1-5,NA,TRBV5-1,TGCGCCAGCAGCTTGGATGGGGCGGGTCAGCCCCAGCATTTT,CASSLDGAGQPQHF
NA,TRBJ2-1,NA,TRBV7-9,TGTGCCAGCAGCTTATCGGCTGAACCCTACAATGAGCAGTTCTTC,CASSLSAEPYNEQFF
NA,TRBJ1-1,many,TRBV2,TGTGCCAGCAGTGTTGAGGGGAGGACTGAAGCTTTCTTT,CASSVEGRTEAFF
NA,TRBJ2-3,NA,TRBV5-1,TGCGCCAGCAGCTCTGGAGGGGGCACAGATACGCAGTATTTT,CASSSGGGTDTQYF
NA,TRBJ2-3,NA,TRBV5-4,TGTGCCAGCAGGCTTGGCACAGATACGCAGTATTTT,CASRLGTDTQYF
NA,TRBJ2-3,NA,TRBV5-4,TGTGCCAGCAGCTTTCGGGGGACCTCGCCCACAGATACGCAGTATTTT,CASSFRGTSPTDTQYF
TRBD1,TRBJ1-2,NA,TRBV28,TGTGCCACTCAGACAGGGGCCGGCGGCTACACCTTC,CATQTGAGGYTF
NA,TRBJ2-7,NA,TRBV27,TGTGCCAGCAGTTTAGAAGCAGATAGCTCCTACGAGCAGTACTTC,CASSLEADSSYEQYF
NA,TRBJ1-2,NA,TRBV6-5,TGTGCCAGCAGTTATATACGGACCTATGGCTACACCTTC,CASSYIRTYGYTF
TRBD1,TRBJ1-2,once,TRBV28,TGTGCCAGCACCCAAGGGGGCGGGAACTATGGCTACACCTTC,CASTQGGGNYGYTF
NA,TRBJ2-2,NA,TRBV28,TGTGCCAGCAGTCACCGGTGGATCACCGGGGAGCTGTTTTTT,CASSHRWITGELFF
TRBD1,TRBJ2-7,NA,TRBV15,TGTGCCACCAGCAGAGCCCGGGACAGTCCTTCCACCTACGAGCAGTACTTC,CATSRARDSPSTYEQYF
TRBD2,TRBJ2-3,NA,TRBV7-6,TGTGCCAGCAGCACCACGGGAGCGGGAGGCGGAGATACGCAGTATTTT,CASSTTGAGGGDTQYF
NA,TRBJ2-6,NA,TRBV4-3,TGCGCCAGCAGCCAAGTCCCCGGCGGTTGGGCTAACGTCCTGACTTTC,CASSQVPGGWANVLTF
NA,TRBJ1-4,few,TRBV7-2,TGTGCCAGCAGGGAACAGGGCCGTACTAATGAAAAACTGTTTTTT,CASREQGRTNEKLFF
TRBD1,TRBJ2-7,many,TRBV19,TGTGCCAGTAGTATCGGGACAGGGGTGTGGGAGCAGTACTTC,CASSIGTGVWEQYF
NA,TRBJ1-5,NA,TRBV18,TGTGCCAGCTCACCATTTGGGCAGGGTCATCAGCCCCAGCATTTT,CASSPFGQGHQPQHF
NA,TRBJ2-5,NA,TRBV5-1,TGCGCCAGCAGCTTCGCCCTAACACAAGAGACCCAGTACTTC,CASSFALTQETQYF
NA,TRBJ2-7,NA,TRBV7-8,TGTGCCAGCAGCTCAAATACGGGGAGCCTCTACGAGCAGTACTTC,CASSSNTGSLYEQYF
NA,TRBJ2-3,NA,TRBV6-1,TGTGCCAGCGGGAGTGGAAATACGCAGTATTTT,CASGSGNTQYF
TRBD1,TRBJ2-1,once,TRBV30,TGTGCCTGGAGTCCGATTCCGGGACAGGGTGATAATGAGCAGTTCTTC,CAWSPIPGQGDNEQFF
NA,TRBJ1-4,NA,TRBV5-1,TGCGCCAGCAGCTTGGGTTCTTTGGATAATGAAAAACTGTTTTTT,CASSLGSLDNEKLFF
NA,TRBJ2-2,NA,TRBV27,TGTGCCAGCCCTGGCGCAGGCACTGATACCACCGGGGAGCTGTTTTTT,CASPGAGTDTTGELFF
NA,TRBJ2-7,NA,TRBV11-2,TGTGCCAGCAGCCCGGTCGAGCAGTACTTC,CASSPVEQYF
NA,TRBJ2-2,many,TRBV6-1,TGTGCCAGCAGGACCTCGGTCGCGGCCACCGGGGAGCTGTTTTTT,CASRTSVAATGELFF
NA,TRBJ1-3,many,TRBV19,TGTGCCAGTACGGGGTTCCTCTCTGGAAACACCATATATTTT,CASTGFLSGNTIYF